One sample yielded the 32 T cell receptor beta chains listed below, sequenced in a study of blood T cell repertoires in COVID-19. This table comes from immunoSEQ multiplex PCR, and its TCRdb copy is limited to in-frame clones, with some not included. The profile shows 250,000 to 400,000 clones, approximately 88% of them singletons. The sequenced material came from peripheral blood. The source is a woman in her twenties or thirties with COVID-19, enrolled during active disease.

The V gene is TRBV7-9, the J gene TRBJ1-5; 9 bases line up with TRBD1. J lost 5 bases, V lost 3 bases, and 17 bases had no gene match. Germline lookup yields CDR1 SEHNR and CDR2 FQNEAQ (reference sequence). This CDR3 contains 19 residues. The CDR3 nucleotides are TGTGCCAGCAGCTTTGCCCGACAGGGGGGAGGGAGGGGTGATCAGCCCCAGCATTTT. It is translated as CASSFARQGGGRGDQPQHF.

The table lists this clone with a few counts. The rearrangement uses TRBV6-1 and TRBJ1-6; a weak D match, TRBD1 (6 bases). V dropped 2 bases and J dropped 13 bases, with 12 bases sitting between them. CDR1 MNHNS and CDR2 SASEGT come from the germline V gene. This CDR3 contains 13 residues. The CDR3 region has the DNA TGTGCCAGCAGTGAATCCGGGGGGGCTCCCCTCCACTTT. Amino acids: CASSESGGAPLHF.

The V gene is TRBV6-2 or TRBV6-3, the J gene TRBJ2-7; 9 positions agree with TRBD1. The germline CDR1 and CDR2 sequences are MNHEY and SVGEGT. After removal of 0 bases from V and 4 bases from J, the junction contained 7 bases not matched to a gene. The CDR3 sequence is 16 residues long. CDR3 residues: CASSYSKTGTGYEQYF. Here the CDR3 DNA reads TGTGCCAGCAGTTACTCAAAAACCGGGACAGGGTACGAGCAGTACTTC.

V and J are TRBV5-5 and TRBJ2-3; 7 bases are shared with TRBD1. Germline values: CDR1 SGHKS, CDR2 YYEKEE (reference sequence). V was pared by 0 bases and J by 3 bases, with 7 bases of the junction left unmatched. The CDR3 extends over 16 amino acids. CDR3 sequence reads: CASSLEEGGLTDTQYF. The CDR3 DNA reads TGTGCCAGCAGCTTGGAGGAAGGGGGCTTAACAGATACGCAGTATTTT.

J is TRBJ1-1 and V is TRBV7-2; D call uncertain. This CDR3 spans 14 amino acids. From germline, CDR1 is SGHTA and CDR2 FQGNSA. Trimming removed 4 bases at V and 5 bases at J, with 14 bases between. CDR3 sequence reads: CASSSPDLQTEAFF. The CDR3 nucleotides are TGTGCCAGCAGCTCACCGGACTTGCAAACTGAAGCTTTCTTT.

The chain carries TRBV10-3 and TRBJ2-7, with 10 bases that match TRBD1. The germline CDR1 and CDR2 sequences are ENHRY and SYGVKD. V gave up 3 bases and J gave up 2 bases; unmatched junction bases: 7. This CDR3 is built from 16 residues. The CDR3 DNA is TGTGCCATCAGTGACAGCGGACAGGGGGGAACCTACGAGCAGTACTTC. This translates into CAISDSGQGGTYEQYF.

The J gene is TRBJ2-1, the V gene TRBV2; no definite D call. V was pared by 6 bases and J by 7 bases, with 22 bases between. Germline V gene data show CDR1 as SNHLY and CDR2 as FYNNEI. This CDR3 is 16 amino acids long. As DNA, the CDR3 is TGTGCCAGCAGAGCCCGAGGTGGAGAGGCCCCGAATGAGCAGTTCTTC. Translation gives CASRARGGEAPNEQFF. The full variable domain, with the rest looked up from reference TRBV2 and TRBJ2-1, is EPEVTQTPSHQVTQMGQEVILRCVPISNHLYFYWYRQILGQKVEFLVSFYNNEISEKSEIFDDQFSVERPDGSNFTLKIRSTKLEDSAMYFCASRARGGEAPNEQFFGPGTRLTVL.

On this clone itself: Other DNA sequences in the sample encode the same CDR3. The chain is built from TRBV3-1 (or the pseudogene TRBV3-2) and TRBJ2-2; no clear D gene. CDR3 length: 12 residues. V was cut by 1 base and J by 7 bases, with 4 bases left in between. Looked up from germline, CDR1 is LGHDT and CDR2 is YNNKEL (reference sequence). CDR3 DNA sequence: TGTGCCAGCAGCCAAGTCCTCGGGGAGCTGTTTTTT. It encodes CASSQVLGELFF.

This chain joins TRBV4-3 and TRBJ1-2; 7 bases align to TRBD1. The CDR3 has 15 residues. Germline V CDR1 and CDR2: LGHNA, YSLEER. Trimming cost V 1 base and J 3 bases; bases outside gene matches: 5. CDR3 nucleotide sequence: TGCGCCAGCAGCCAAGTTGTAGGGGGCGACTATGGCTACACCTTC. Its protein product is CASSQVVGGDYGYTF.

CDR3 nucleotides: TGTGCCAGCAGTTACCCCAGGGATCGGGAGACCCAGTACTTC. Translated: CASSYPRDRETQYF. V and J are TRBV6-6 and TRBJ2-5, with a possible D match to TRBD1 (5 bases). Germline loops: CDR1 MNHNY, CDR2 SVGAGI (reference sequence). The CDR3 runs 14 residues. V dropped 2 bases and J dropped 5 bases, with 12 bases sitting between them.

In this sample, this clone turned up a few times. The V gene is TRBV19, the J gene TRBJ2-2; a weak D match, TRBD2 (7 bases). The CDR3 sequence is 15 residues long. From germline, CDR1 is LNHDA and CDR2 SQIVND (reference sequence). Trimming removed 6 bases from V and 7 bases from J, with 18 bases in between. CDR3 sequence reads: CASSTRGGPSGELFF. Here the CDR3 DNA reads TGTGCCAGTAGCACCCGCGGGGGCCCGAGCGGGGAGCTGTTTTTT.

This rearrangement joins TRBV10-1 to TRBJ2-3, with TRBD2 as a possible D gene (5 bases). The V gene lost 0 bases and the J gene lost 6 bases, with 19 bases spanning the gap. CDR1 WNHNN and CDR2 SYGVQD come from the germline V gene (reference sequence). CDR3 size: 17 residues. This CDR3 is CASSESIGGGLYDTQYF. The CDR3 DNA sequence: TGCGCCAGCAGTGAGTCTATTGGTGGCGGACTGTATGATACGCAGTATTTT.

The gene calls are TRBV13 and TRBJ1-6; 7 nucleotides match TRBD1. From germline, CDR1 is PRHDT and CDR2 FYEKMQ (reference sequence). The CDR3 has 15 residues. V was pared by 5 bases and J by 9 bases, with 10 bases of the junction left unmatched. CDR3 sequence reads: CASSPNRGVTSPLHF. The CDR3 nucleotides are TGTGCCAGCAGCCCGAACAGGGGAGTAACTTCACCCCTCCACTTT.

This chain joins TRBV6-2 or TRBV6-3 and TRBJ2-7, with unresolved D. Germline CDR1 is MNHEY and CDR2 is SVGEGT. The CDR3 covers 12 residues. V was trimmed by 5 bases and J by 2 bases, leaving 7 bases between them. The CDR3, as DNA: TGTGCCAGCAGTCCCGGTCCCTACGAGCAGTACTTC. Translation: CASSPGPYEQYF.

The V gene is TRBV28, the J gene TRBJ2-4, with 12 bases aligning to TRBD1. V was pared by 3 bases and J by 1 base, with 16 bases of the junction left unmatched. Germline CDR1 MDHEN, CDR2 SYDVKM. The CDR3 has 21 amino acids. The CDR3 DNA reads TGTGCCAGCAGTTTTATAGTTCCGGGACAGGGGGCCTCATATGCCAAAAACATTCAGTACTTC. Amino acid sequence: CASSFIVPGQGASYAKNIQYF.

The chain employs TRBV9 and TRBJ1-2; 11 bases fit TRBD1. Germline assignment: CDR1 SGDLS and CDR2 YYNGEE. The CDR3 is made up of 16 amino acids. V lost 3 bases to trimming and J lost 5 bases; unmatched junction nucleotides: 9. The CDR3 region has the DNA TGTGCCAGCAGCGGGGAGGGACAGGGGGGCCAGTATGGCTACACCTTC. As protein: CASSGEGQGGQYGYTF.

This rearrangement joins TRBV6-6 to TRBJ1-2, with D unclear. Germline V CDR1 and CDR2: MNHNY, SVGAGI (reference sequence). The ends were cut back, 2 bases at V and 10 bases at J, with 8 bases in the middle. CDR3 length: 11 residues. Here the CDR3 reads CASSYPGLYTF. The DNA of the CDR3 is TGTGCCAGCAGTTACCCAGGTCTCTACACCTTC.

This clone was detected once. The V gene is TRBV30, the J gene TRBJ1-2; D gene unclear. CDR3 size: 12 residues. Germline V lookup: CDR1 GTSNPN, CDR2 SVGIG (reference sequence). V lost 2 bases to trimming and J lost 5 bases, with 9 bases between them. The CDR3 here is CAWSSTVYGYTF. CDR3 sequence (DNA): TGTGCCTGGAGTTCAACAGTGTATGGCTACACCTTC.

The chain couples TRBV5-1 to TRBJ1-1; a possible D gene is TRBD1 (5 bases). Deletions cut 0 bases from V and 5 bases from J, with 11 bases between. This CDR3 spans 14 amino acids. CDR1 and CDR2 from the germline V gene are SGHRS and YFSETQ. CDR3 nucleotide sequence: TGCGCCAGCAGCTTGGCCGCAGGGAGGACTGAAGCTTTCTTT. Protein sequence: CASSLAAGRTEAFF.

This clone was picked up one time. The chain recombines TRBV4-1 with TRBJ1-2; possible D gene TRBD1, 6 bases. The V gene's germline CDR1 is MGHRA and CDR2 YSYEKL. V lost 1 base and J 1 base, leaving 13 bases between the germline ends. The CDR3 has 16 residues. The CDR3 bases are TGCGCCAGCAGCCAAGCCCGACAGGCTAGTAACTATGGCTACACCTTC. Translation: CASSQARQASNYGYTF.

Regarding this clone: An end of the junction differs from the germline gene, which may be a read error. CDR3 region: CARSLGPRGGEETQYF. DNA of the CDR3: TGCGCCCGCAGCTTGGGGCCTCGCGGGGGGGAAGAGACCCAGTACTTC. The chain links TRBV5-1 to TRBJ2-5; 9 positions agree with TRBD2. Germline V gene data show CDR1 as SGHRS and CDR2 as YFSETQ. This CDR3 comprises 16 residues.

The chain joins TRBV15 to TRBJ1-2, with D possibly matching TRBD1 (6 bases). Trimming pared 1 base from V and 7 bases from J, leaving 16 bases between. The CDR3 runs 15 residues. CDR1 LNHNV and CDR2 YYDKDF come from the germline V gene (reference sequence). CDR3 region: CATSRAIGGRSGYTF. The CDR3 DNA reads TGTGCCACCAGCAGAGCGATAGGGGGTAGAAGTGGCTACACCTTC.

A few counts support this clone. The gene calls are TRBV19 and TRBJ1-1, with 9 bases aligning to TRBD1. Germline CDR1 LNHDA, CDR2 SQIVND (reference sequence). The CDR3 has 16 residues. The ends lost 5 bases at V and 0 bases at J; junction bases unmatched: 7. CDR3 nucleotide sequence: TGTGCCAGTAGTCGGGACAGGGAGACCATGAACACTGAAGCTTTCTTT. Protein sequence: CASSRDRETMNTEAFF.

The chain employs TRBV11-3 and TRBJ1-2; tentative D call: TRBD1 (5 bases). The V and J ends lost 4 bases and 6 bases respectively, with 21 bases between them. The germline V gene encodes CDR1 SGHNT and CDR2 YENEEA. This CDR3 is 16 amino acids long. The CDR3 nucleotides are TGTGCCAGCAGCTCATTCACTGGGGCAGCTTCAGATGGCTACACCTTC. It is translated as CASSSFTGAASDGYTF.

The CDR3 nucleotides are TGTGCCACCAGCAGAGTGCTGACAGCCTACGAGCAGTACTTC. This gives the protein CATSRVLTAYEQYF. The chain links TRBV15 to TRBJ2-7; D is possibly TRBD1 (5 bases). The ends were cut back, 1 base at V and 2 bases at J, with 9 bases in the middle. The CDR3 sequence is 14 residues long. Germline CDR1 reads LNHNV; CDR2 reads YYDKDF (reference sequence).

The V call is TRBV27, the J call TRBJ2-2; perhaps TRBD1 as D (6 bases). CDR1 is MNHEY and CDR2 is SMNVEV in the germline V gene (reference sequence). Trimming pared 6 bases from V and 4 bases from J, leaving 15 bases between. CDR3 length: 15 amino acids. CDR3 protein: CASRRGWLSTGELFF. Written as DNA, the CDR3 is TGTGCCAGCAGGAGGGGGTGGCTAAGCACCGGGGAGCTGTTTTTT.

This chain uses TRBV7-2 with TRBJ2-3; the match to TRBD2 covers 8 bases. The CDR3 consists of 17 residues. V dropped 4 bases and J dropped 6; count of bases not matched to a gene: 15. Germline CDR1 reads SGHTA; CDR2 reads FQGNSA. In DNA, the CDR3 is TGTGCCAGCAGCTCCCGGGGGTACGGGGGGGGCTGGGATACGCAGTATTTT. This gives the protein CASSSRGYGGGWDTQYF.

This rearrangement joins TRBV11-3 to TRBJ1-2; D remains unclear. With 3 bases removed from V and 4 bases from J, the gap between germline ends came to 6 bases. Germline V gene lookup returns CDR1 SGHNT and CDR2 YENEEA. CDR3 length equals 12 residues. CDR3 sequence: CASSFQAYGYTF. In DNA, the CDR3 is TGTGCCAGCAGCTTCCAGGCCTATGGCTACACCTTC.

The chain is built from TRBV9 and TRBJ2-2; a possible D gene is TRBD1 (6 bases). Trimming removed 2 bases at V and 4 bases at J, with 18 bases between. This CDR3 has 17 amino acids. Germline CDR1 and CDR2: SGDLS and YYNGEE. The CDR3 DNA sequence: TGTGCCAGCAGCGTCGTATCAGGGGCGGGTCGCACCGGGGAGCTGTTTTTT. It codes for CASSVVSGAGRTGELFF.

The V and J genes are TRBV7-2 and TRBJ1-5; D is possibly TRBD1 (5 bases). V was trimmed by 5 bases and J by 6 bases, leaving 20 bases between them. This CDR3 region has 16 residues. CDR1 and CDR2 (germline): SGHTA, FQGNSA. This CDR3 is CASSPAGRGLFQPQHF. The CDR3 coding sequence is TGTGCCAGCAGCCCTGCTGGTCGGGGGTTGTTTCAGCCCCAGCATTTT.

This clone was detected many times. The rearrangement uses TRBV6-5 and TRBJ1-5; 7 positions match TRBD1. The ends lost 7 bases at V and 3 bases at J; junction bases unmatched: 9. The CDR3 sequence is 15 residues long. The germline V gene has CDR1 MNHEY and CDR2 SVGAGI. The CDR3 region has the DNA TGTGCCAGCACCAGGGACAGATCTGCCAATCAGCCCCAGCATTTT. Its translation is CASTRDRSANQPQHF.

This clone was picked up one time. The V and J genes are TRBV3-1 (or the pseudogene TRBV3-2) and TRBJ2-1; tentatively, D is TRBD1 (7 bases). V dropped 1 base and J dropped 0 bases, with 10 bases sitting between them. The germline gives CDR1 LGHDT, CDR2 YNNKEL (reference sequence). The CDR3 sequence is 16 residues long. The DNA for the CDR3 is TGTGCCAGCAGCCAAGTTCAGGGGGGCTCCTACAATGAGCAGTTCTTC. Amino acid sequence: CASSQVQGGSYNEQFF.